This T cell receptor beta chain originates from a study of a mutant IDH1 vaccine in newly diagnosed glioma. V was clipped by 5 bases and J by 4 bases; unmatched bases: 5. CDR3 length: 14 amino acids. Germline loops: CDR1 GTSNPN, CDR2 SVGIG (reference sequence). Assay: immunoSEQ multiplex PCR; the TCRdb copy retains only in-frame clones and omits some. Counted here are approximately 22,000 clones, about 80% occurring once; the ten biggest clones make up about 4%. This clone was seen once. The antigen is not known. Documented time point: week 47, end of study. Every single dose of the vaccine, 300 ug of mutant IDH1 20-mer peptide, came with topical imiquimod.

This chain links TRBV30 with TRBJ2-1; 10 bases align to TRBD1. The clonotype comes from a man between 40 and 49 years old with glioma. Some clones in this sample may be carry-over from other donors' samples. The sample in question was PBMCs, obtained from a glioma patient whose treatment included an IDH1 peptide vaccine. The CDR3 DNA is TGTGCCTGGGGGGACAGGGGTAAATACAATGAGCAGTTCTTC. Translation: CAWGDRGKYNEQFF.